The sequence of this TCR beta chain was determined in a study of cytomegalovirus exposure and HLA in healthy donors. Across the study: Genotyping showed less than 85% of 398 donors falling in the Caucasian-associated ancestry cluster.

Germline CDR1 SGHTA, CDR2 FQGNSA. The CDR3 is 14 residues long. V lost 7 bases, J lost 3 bases, and 5 bases stayed unmatched. Use of 60 Vbeta and 13 Jbeta primers characterized the PCR. Repertoires were generated with immunoSEQ multiplex PCR, while TCRdb's copy carries only in-frame clones and drops some. The table includes around 180,000 clones, 75% to 85% detected once. The sample taken for sequencing was PBMCs. The TCR comes from a man aged 25-45 years in good health and CMV-seropositive. The chain uses TRBV7-2 and TRBJ2-1, with 8 bases matching TRBD1. In DNA, the CDR3 is TGTGCCAGCAACAGGGGGGACTTCTACAATGAGCAGTTCTTC. Translated, it gives CASNRGDFYNEQFF. The variable domain in full, with the rest retrieved from reference TRBV7-2 and TRBJ2-1, is GAGVSQSPSNKVTEKGKDVELRCDPISGHTALYWYRQSLGQGLEFLIYFQGNSAPDKSGLPSDRFSAERTGGSVSTLTIQRTQQEDSAVYLCASNRGDFYNEQFFGPGTRLTVL.